Presented here are 26 T cell receptor beta chains from one specimen sequenced in a study of vaccination and CD4 T cells after COVID-19 (dated by TCRdb to between 2022 and 2023). Receptor libraries were prepared by PCR. The reads were generated on an Illumina iSeq 100. DNA from cultured CD4+ T cells underwent TCR sequencing with the Oncomine TCR Beta short-read assay at the Johns Hopkins FTIC core. In-frame beta chains were kept once TCRdb had trimmed the public reads at Q25 with fastp and called clones with MiXCR. Rows are unified per CDR3 protein, each entry keeping the most common DNA and genes. The sample has some 7,000 distinct CDR3 sequences on record, roughly 70% of them singletons. 16% of the sample goes to the ten largest clones. The antigens for these receptors are not known. In the paper's terms, the treatment or condition label means: approximately 9-day PBMC culture with coronavirus spike peptide pools or control peptides (ViraFEST assay).

Sequencing was done on a sample of CD4+ T cells from blood, cultured in vitro. These receptors were taken from a human donor who had recovered from COVID-19.

This chain connects TRBV28 to TRBJ2-7; perhaps D is TRBD1 or TRBD2 (6 bases each). In germline, CDR1 is MDHEN, CDR2 SYDVKM. V lost 7 bases and J 6 bases, leaving 13 bases between the germline ends. The CDR3 covers 12 residues. The CDR3 sequence: CASTGAVREQYF. CDR3 coding DNA: TGTGCCAGCACGGGGGCAGTACGCGAGCAGTACTTC.

The gene calls are TRBV7-2 and TRBJ2-1, with D maybe TRBD1 (5 bases). The CDR3 extends over 13 amino acids. Germline V gene sequence: CDR1 SGHTA, CDR2 FQGNSA. The ends were cut back, 3 bases at V and 4 bases at J, with 7 bases in the middle. This CDR3 is CASSLTAYNEQFF. The CDR3 coding sequence is TGTGCCAGCAGCTTGACAGCATACAATGAGCAGTTCTTC. The variable domain in full, with the rest retrieved from reference TRBV7-2 and TRBJ2-1, is GAGVSQSPSNKVTEKGKDVELRCDPISGHTALYWYRQSLGQGLEFLIYFQGNSAPDKSGLPSDRFSAERTGGSVSTLTIQRTQQEDSAVYLCASSLTAYNEQFFGPGTRLTVL.

This clonotype was observed a handful of times. The chain joins TRBV6-1 to TRBJ1-5, with 7 positions matching TRBD1. The CDR3 contains 12 residues. Unmatched junction bases numbered 2, after V lost 9 bases and J lost 3 bases. Germline V gives CDR1 MNHNS, CDR2 SASEGT. CDR3 loop: CASQGVNQPQHF. The CDR3 DNA is TGTGCCAGTCAGGGGGTCAATCAGCCCCAGCATTTT.

CDR3 sequence reads: CASSPLWVGQSHTEAFF. The CDR3 region has the DNA TGTGCCAGCAGTCCTCTATGGGTGGGACAGAGCCACACTGAAGCTTTCTTT. The chain joins TRBV28 to TRBJ1-1; 7 bases are shared with TRBD1. Per the germline V gene, CDR1 is MDHEN and CDR2 is SYDVKM. Trimming cost V 5 bases and J 3 bases; bases outside gene matches: 15. This CDR3 has 17 amino acids.

A single count supports this clonotype. The chain couples TRBV28 to TRBJ2-3, with 9 bases fitting TRBD1. V lost 8 bases and J lost 6; bases outside the gene matches: 12. This CDR3 contains 15 residues. Germline V gene lookup returns CDR1 MDHEN and CDR2 SYDVKM. The CDR3 bases are TGTGCCAGCCGCTCTGCCGGGACAGGGTCTGATACGCAGTATTTT. Protein sequence: CASRSAGTGSDTQYF.

The rearrangement joins TRBV20-1 to TRBJ1-3; possible D gene TRBD1, 5 bases. Germline CDR1 DFQATT, CDR2 SNEGSKA (reference sequence). The CDR3 contains 14 residues. With 1 base removed from V and 3 bases from J, the gap between germline ends came to 10 bases. In nucleotides, the CDR3 is TGCAGTGCTAGAGTTGGGGGGGATGGAAACACCATATATTTT. It codes for CSARVGGDGNTIYF.

The CDR3 nucleotides are TGCAGTGCTCGCTTTCCGAGGTCTCCCTACGAGCAGTACTTC. This sequence encodes CSARFPRSPYEQYF. The rearrangement links TRBV20-1 to TRBJ2-7; D ambiguous. Deletions cut 5 bases from V and 2 bases from J, with 16 bases between. Germline V gene data show CDR1 as DFQATT and CDR2 as SNEGSKA (reference sequence). The CDR3 covers 14 residues.

V usage is TRBV19 and J usage is TRBJ2-7, with 9 bases aligning to TRBD2. In germline, CDR1 is LNHDA, CDR2 SQIVND (reference sequence). The CDR3 runs to 12 residues. The V and J ends lost 4 bases and 7 bases, in that order; junction bases with no gene match: 2. As DNA, the CDR3 is TGTGCCAGTAGTACCCTAGCGGGAGAGCAGTACTTC. Translated, it gives CASSTLAGEQYF. The full variable domain, rest sourced from reference TRBV19 and TRBJ2-7, is DGGITQSPKYLFRKEGQNVTLSCEQNLNHDAMYWYRQDPGQGLRLIYYSQIVNDFQKGDIAEGYSVSREKKESFPLTVTSAQKNPTAFYLCASSTLAGEQYFGPGTRLTVT.

The chain has TRBV7-9 and TRBJ1-5; D is perhaps TRBD1 (5 bases). Germline V lookup: CDR1 SEHNR, CDR2 FQNEAQ (reference sequence). The CDR3 covers 14 residues. Trimming shortened V by 3 bases and J by 1 base, and 7 bases separated the two germline ends. The CDR3 loop reads CASSFRGSNQPQHF. The CDR3 coding sequence is TGTGCCAGCAGCTTCCGGGGGAGCAATCAGCCCCAGCATTTT.

This chain links TRBV19 with TRBJ1-5; D uncertain. The CDR3 sequence is 14 residues long. The germline gives CDR1 LNHDA, CDR2 SQIVND (reference sequence). The V end was cut by 9 bases, the J end by 1 base, with 13 bases between. The CDR3 DNA reads as TGTGCCAGCTCGCGAAGTGTGAGCAATCAGCCCCAGCATTTT. Translating gives CASSRSVSNQPQHF. Filled out from reference TRBV19 and TRBJ1-5, the complete variable domain reads DGGITQSPKYLFRKEGQNVTLSCEQNLNHDAMYWYRQDPGQGLRLIYYSQIVNDFQKGDIAEGYSVSREKKESFPLTVTSAQKNPTAFYLCASSRSVSNQPQHFGDGTRLSIL.

This chain uses TRBV20-1 with TRBJ2-2, with 9 bases matching TRBD2. In germline, CDR1 is DFQATT, CDR2 SNEGSKA (reference sequence). V trimming: 3 bases; J trimming: 0 bases; junction bases outside the gene matches: 8. The CDR3 totals 17 residues. Here the CDR3 reads CSASSHGLATNTGELFF. The CDR3 nucleotides are TGCAGTGCTAGTAGCCATGGACTAGCGACGAACACCGGGGAGCTGTTTTTT.

In regard to this clonotype: The DNA is omitted, as the CDR3 cannot be located on it reliably, and the CDR3 follows TCRdb's listing. The J gene is TRBJ2-3, the V gene TRBV24-1; TRBD2, the D gene given by the table, was not confirmed from the DNA. Counting both end residues, the CDR3 totals 17 amino acids. Germline V gene lookup returns CDR1 KGHDR and CDR2 SFDVKD. The CDR3 loop reads CATSDLGTGASKDTQYF.

The chain joins TRBV11-2 to TRBJ1-1, with TRBD1 as a possible D gene (5 bases). CDR1 is SGHAT and CDR2 is FQNNGV in the germline V gene. The CDR3 covers 14 residues. Trimming removed 5 bases from V and 5 bases from J, with 15 bases in between. The CDR3 protein is CASSTQNRGTEAFF. DNA of the CDR3: TGTGCCAGCAGCACCCAGAACCGGGGGACTGAAGCTTTCTTT.

The V call is TRBV2, the J call TRBJ2-5; 7 positions agree with TRBD2. Trimming took 6 bases from V and 0 from J; bases not matched to a gene: 7. Germline-derived CDR1 and CDR2 are SNHLY and FYNNEI. The CDR3 covers 15 residues. CDR3 sequence (DNA): TGTGCCAGCAGACCCCCTAGCGGCAACCAAGAGACCCAGTACTTC. Translating it yields CASRPPSGNQETQYF.

This chain connects TRBV6-1 to TRBJ2-5; 7 bases agree with TRBD2. Germline V gene data show CDR1 as MNHNS and CDR2 as SASEGT. This CDR3 is built from 14 residues. V shed 10 bases, J shed 4 bases, and the junction held 12 bases outside the gene matches. The CDR3, as DNA: TGTGCCACCAGGAACGGGAGGAAGGGAGAGACCCAGTACTTC. As protein: CATRNGRKGETQYF.

V gene TRBV5-1 combines with J gene TRBJ2-1; 7 nucleotides match TRBD2. V lost 4 bases to trimming and J lost 4 bases; unmatched junction nucleotides: 8. CDR3 length equals 15 residues. Germline V CDR1 and CDR2: SGHRS, YFSETQ. In DNA, the CDR3 is TGCGCCAGCAGCACGGGACTACTGAAATACAATGAGCAGTTCTTC. This sequence encodes CASSTGLLKYNEQFF.

This chain joins TRBV6-5 and TRBJ2-1; weak D call: TRBD2 (5 bases). The germline CDR1 and CDR2 sequences are MNHEY and SVGAGI. V gave up 2 bases and J gave up 7 bases, with 12 bases separating them. The CDR3 loop spans 14 amino acids. The CDR3 region has the DNA TGTGCCAGCAGTTACGGGATCGGCGGGAATGAGCAGTTCTTC. Encoded protein: CASSYGIGGNEQFF.

The V call is TRBV6-1, the J call TRBJ1-5; D ambiguous. Germline CDR1 is MNHNS and CDR2 is SASEGT. The CDR3 contains 13 residues. This CDR3 is CASGRVSNQPQHF. As DNA, the CDR3 is TGTGCTTCGGGTAGGGTGAGCAATCAGCCCCAGCATTTT.

The J gene is TRBJ1-2, the V gene TRBV21-1; the table names TRBD1, a call not compared with the DNA. TRBV21-1 is an annotated pseudogene. The CDR3 consists of 13 residues. The DNA of the CDR3 is TGTGCCAGCAGCGAACAGGTCCGGGGTGGCTACACCTTC. Protein: CASSEQVRGGYTF.

J is TRBJ1-1 and V is TRBV18, with no clear D. Germline-derived CDR1 and CDR2 are KGHSH and LQKENI. The CDR3 has 14 amino acids. V lost 3 bases, J lost 5 bases, and 13 bases lay in between. The CDR3: CASSPSGRGTEAFF. The CDR3 DNA reads TGTGCCAGCTCACCGAGCGGGCGAGGTACTGAAGCTTTCTTT.

This clonotype was observed a handful of times. The rearrangement links TRBV7-9 to TRBJ1-2; TRBD1 is a possible D gene (6 bases). Trimming took off 4 bases at V and 7 bases at J, with 22 bases between the two ends. The CDR3 is made up of 16 amino acids. Germline CDR1 and CDR2: SEHNR and FQNEAQ (reference sequence). The CDR3 spells CASSSRWQGKFIGYTF. The CDR3 nucleotides are TGTGCCAGCAGCTCCCGGTGGCAGGGGAAGTTTATTGGCTACACCTTC. The complete variable domain, with remaining parts taken from reference TRBV7-9 and TRBJ1-2, reads DTGVSQNPRHKITKRGQNVTFRCDPISEHNRLYWYRQTLGQGPEFLTYFQNEAQLEKSRLLSDRFSAERPKGSFSTLEIQRTEQGDSAMYLCASSSRWQGKFIGYTFGSGTRLTVV.

The gene calls are TRBV20-1 and TRBJ2-1; 7 bases are shared with TRBD2. V was pared by 7 bases and J by 6 bases, with 27 bases of the junction left unmatched. Per the germline V gene, CDR1 is DFQATT and CDR2 is SNEGSKA (reference sequence). CDR3 length equals 19 residues. The CDR3 nucleotides are TGCAGTGTCCGCCCCCCCTGGCCCCGGGGCGGGAGTAAAGGCAATGAGCAGTTCTTC. Its protein is CSVRPPWPRGGSKGNEQFF.

The chain employs TRBV7-2 and TRBJ1-5, with D possibly matching TRBD1 (6 bases). CDR1 and CDR2 (germline): SGHTA, FQGNSA. The CDR3 totals 15 residues. With 3 bases removed from V and 2 bases from J, the gap between germline ends came to 11 bases. CDR3 coding DNA: TGTGCCAGCAGCTTTTGGGGGCAAGGCAATCAGCCCCAGCATTTT. It specifies CASSFWGQGNQPQHF.

V gene TRBV19 combines with J gene TRBJ1-2; D unresolved. The CDR3 covers 13 residues. Trimming stripped 6 bases from V and 5 bases from J, with 13 bases between. CDR1 LNHDA and CDR2 SQIVND come from the germline V gene (reference sequence). The CDR3 DNA follows: TGTGCCAGTAGGTTCGGACTAGATTATGGCTACACCTTC. Residues: CASRFGLDYGYTF.

V is TRBV27 and J is TRBJ2-3, with 7 nucleotides matching TRBD2. Germline CDR1 is MNHEY and CDR2 is SMNVEV (reference sequence). The CDR3 is 17 residues long. V lost 6 bases to trimming and J lost 0 bases; unmatched junction nucleotides: 12. The CDR3 protein is CASREAHGGGSTDTQYF. The CDR3 DNA follows: TGTGCCAGCAGAGAGGCCCATGGGGGGGGAAGCACAGATACGCAGTATTTT.

This sequence joins TRBV29-1 and TRBJ2-4, with D possibly called TRBD1 or TRBD2 (6 bases each). V dropped 1 base and J dropped 9 bases, with 19 bases sitting between them. Germline-derived CDR1 and CDR2 are SQVTM and ANQGSEA. The CDR3 extends over 15 amino acids. CDR3 loop: CSVEGGIGGQGIQYF. CDR3 coding DNA: TGCAGCGTTGAAGGGGGAATCGGGGGCCAGGGCATTCAGTACTTC.